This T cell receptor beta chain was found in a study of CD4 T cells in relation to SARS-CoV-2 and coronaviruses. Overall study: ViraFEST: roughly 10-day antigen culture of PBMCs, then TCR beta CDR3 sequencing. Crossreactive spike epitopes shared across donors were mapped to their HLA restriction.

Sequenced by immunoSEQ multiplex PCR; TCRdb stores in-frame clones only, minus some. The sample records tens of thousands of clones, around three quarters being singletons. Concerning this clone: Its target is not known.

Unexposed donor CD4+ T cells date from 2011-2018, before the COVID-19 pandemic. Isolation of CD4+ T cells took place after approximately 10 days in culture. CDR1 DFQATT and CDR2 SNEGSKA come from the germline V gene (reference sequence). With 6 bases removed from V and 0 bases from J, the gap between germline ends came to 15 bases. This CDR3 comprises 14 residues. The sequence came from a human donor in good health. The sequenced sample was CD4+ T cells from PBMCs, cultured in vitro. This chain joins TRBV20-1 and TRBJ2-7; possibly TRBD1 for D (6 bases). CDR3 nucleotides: TGCAGTGCAAGTCGGACAGATAGCTCCTACGAGCAGTACTTC. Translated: CSASRTDSSYEQYF.